The 18 T cell receptor beta chains reported below all come from one sample, sequenced in a study of blood T cells in healthy people across ages. The use of a sample-barcoded 5' primer and a J-beta primer mix characterized a second PCR of about 6 to 12 cycles. TCRdb ran MiXCR on the 5' RACE reads and lists one entry per CDR3 protein. The sample includes 1.5 million to 2 million distinct CDR3 sequences, approximately 28% seen only once; the top ten take 6.5% to 8.5%. The specimen sequenced was blood. The receptors here all came from a woman aged 25 to 39 in good health.

Many counts were recorded for this clonotype. The V and J genes are TRBV12-3 or TRBV12-4 and TRBJ2-1, with TRBD2 matching 14 bases. Germline trimming cut 6 bases from V and 3 bases from J; bases unmatched to any gene: 4. The CDR3 is 16 amino acids. The CDR3 sequence is CASRRGLAGGYNEQFF. The CDR3 DNA is TGTGCCAGCAGACGAGGACTAGCGGGGGGCTACAATGAGCAGTTCTTC.

The chain combines TRBV12-3 or TRBV12-4 with TRBJ1-4; D is possibly TRBD1 (6 bases). V lost 7 bases and J lost 4, with 13 bases in between. The CDR3 spans 14 residues. The CDR3: CASKGGQVNEKLFF. The CDR3 DNA sequence: TGTGCCAGCAAGGGGGGGCAAGTTAATGAAAAACTGTTTTTT.

The CDR3 bases are TGTGCCAGCAGTGATGAGGGAGGCAATCAGCCCCAGCATTTT. Protein product: CASSDEGGNQPQHF. The chain employs TRBV2 and TRBJ1-5; D remains unclear. V was cut by 3 bases and J by 2 bases, with 8 bases left in between. The CDR3 spans 14 residues. CDR1 and CDR2 from the germline V gene are SNHLY and FYNNEI.

This clonotype has only a few counts. The rearrangement links TRBV7-2 to TRBJ1-1; no definite D call. V dropped 0 bases and J dropped 0 bases, with 14 bases sitting between them. CDR1 and CDR2 from the germline V gene are SGHTA and FQGNSA. The CDR3 loop spans 17 amino acids. CDR3 loop: CASSLAFGKRLNTEAFF. CDR3 nucleotides: TGTGCCAGCAGCTTAGCTTTCGGTAAACGACTGAACACTGAAGCTTTCTTT.

This clonotype was recorded many times. The chain uses TRBV6-6 and TRBJ1-5; weak D call: TRBD1 (6 bases). The CDR3 is 12 amino acids. Germline V gene data show CDR1 as MNHNY and CDR2 as SVGAGI (reference sequence). The V gene lost 5 bases and the J gene lost 6 bases, with 8 bases spanning the gap. DNA of the CDR3: TGTGCCAGCAGTCCGGACAGTCAGCCCCAGCATTTT. Its protein product is CASSPDSQPQHF.

V gene TRBV30 combines with J gene TRBJ1-2; unclear D gene. V lost 8 bases and J 5 bases, leaving 18 bases between the germline ends. This CDR3 is 13 amino acids long. Germline V gene lookup returns CDR1 GTSNPN and CDR2 SVGIG (reference sequence). CDR3 sequence reads: CADRQRPPYGYTF. CDR3 sequence (DNA): TGTGCCGACCGACAACGCCCCCCTTATGGCTACACCTTC.

The count of this clonotype is one. This chain connects TRBV20-1 to TRBJ2-1, with 12 bases that match TRBD2. V lost 1 base, J lost 1 base, and 8 bases stayed unmatched. Germline V CDR1 and CDR2: DFQATT, SNEGSKA (reference sequence). The CDR3 has 18 amino acids. The CDR3 DNA sequence: TGCAGTGCTAGAGGCGGGACTAGCGGGCTCGGGTCCTACAATGAGCAGTTCTTC. It translates to CSARGGTSGLGSYNEQFF.

This clonotype was detected only once. Compared with germline, one end of the junction differs, possibly owing to a read error. The J gene is TRBJ2-5, the V gene TRBV15; 7 bases align to TRBD1. Germline loops: CDR1 LNHNV, CDR2 YYDKDF (reference sequence). CDR3 length equals 13 residues. Here the CDR3 reads CTTSRDRDETQYF. CDR3 coding DNA: TGTACCACCAGCAGAGACAGGGATGAGACCCAGTACTTC.

The chain links TRBV6-1 to TRBJ1-2, with 9 bases that match TRBD1. Germline V lookup: CDR1 MNHNS, CDR2 SASEGT. V gave up 2 bases and J gave up 7 bases; unmatched junction bases: 8. This CDR3 comprises 15 residues. CDR3 sequence reads: CASSERTGARGGYTF. The CDR3 nucleotides read TGTGCCAGCAGTGAACGGACAGGGGCCCGAGGTGGCTACACCTTC.

The chain recombines TRBV30 with TRBJ2-3; weak D call: TRBD2 (6 bases). Trimming cost V 5 bases and J 5 bases, with 17 bases left between them. This CDR3 spans 14 amino acids. Germline CDR1 GTSNPN, CDR2 SVGIG (reference sequence). The CDR3 DNA is TGTGCCTGGTCAACGGGGGTCGGGAAAGATACGCAGTATTTT. It yields the protein CAWSTGVGKDTQYF.

The rearrangement links TRBV7-6 to TRBJ1-1; the match to TRBD1 covers 8 bases. Germline trimming cut 7 bases from V and 1 base from J; bases unmatched to any gene: 14. The germline CDR1 and CDR2 sequences are SGHVS and FNYEAQ. The CDR3 length is 17 residues. CDR3 sequence: CASTTEEQGGQNTEAFF. The CDR3 bases are TGTGCCAGCACCACTGAAGAACAGGGGGGTCAGAACACTGAAGCTTTCTTT.

The chain recombines TRBV9 with TRBJ2-1; 7 nucleotides match TRBD1. The CDR3 loop spans 16 amino acids. The trim removed 3 bases at V and 3 bases at J, leaving 9 bases unmatched. Germline V lookup: CDR1 SGDLS, CDR2 YYNGEE. CDR3 amino acids: CASSDEGAQVYNEQFF. The CDR3 nucleotides are TGTGCCAGCAGCGACGAGGGGGCGCAGGTCTACAATGAGCAGTTCTTC.

Many counts were recorded for this clonotype. The chain uses TRBV20-1 and TRBJ2-3, with TRBD1 as a possible D gene (6 bases). Per the germline V gene, CDR1 is DFQATT and CDR2 is SNEGSKA (reference sequence). Trimming pared 7 bases from V and 0 bases from J, leaving 14 bases between. The CDR3 spans 14 residues. The CDR3 DNA follows: TGCAGTGGAGGGGGACACCCTAGCACAGATACGCAGTATTTT. This translates into CSGGGHPSTDTQYF.

The CDR3 DNA sequence: TGTGCCACCAGTGCCAGCGGGAGGACCAGGTATGAGCAGTTCTTC. Protein product: CATSASGRTRYEQFF. The rearrangement uses TRBV15 and TRBJ2-1, with 9 positions matching TRBD2. The CDR3 length is 15 residues. Unmatched junction bases numbered 11, after V lost 6 bases and J lost 8 bases. Germline V gives CDR1 LNHNV, CDR2 YYDKDF (reference sequence).

This clonotype has more than one count but fewer than ten. The rearrangement joins TRBV10-3 to TRBJ2-5; D gene unclear. The CDR3 contains 13 residues. Germline CDR1 reads ENHRY; CDR2 reads SYGVKD. V was trimmed by 3 bases and J by 5 bases, leaving 10 bases between them. The CDR3 nucleotides are TGTGCCATCAGTGAAAACGCTGGGGAGACCCAGTACTTC. This gives the protein CAISENAGETQYF.

This clonotype was seen a few times. J is TRBJ2-6 and V is TRBV11-1, with D perhaps matching TRBD1 (5 bases). Germline CDR1 reads SGHAT; CDR2 reads FQDESV (reference sequence). Deletions cut 5 bases from V and 2 bases from J, with 10 bases between. The length of the CDR3 is 15 residues. DNA for the CDR3: TGTGCCAGCAGCCTACAGGCGGCTGGGGCCAACGTCCTGACTTTC. Its protein product is CASSLQAAGANVLTF.

This clonotype appeared many times. This chain connects TRBV7-2 to TRBJ2-7; 7 bases map to TRBD2. V lost 1 base to trimming and J lost 3 bases; unmatched junction nucleotides: 9. The CDR3 is 16 amino acids. CDR1 and CDR2 from the germline V gene are SGHTA and FQGNSA. CDR3 DNA sequence: TGTGCCAGCAGCTTAGAGCGGGGAGCTTTTAACTACGAGCAGTACTTC. It yields the protein CASSLERGAFNYEQYF. Full variable domain (outside the CDR3, taken from reference TRBV7-2 and TRBJ2-7): GAGVSQSPSNKVTEKGKDVELRCDPISGHTALYWYRQSLGQGLEFLIYFQGNSAPDKSGLPSDRFSAERTGGSVSTLTIQRTQQEDSAVYLCASSLERGAFNYEQYFGPGTRLTVT.

This clonotype was counted once. The CDR3 nucleotides are TGTGCCAGCAGCGTAGATGGCTCACCCAGCTCCTACGAGCAGTACTTC. Protein: CASSVDGSPSSYEQYF. The chain carries TRBV9 and TRBJ2-7; no clear D. V lost 0 bases to trimming and J lost 0 bases, with 13 bases between them. The CDR3 is 16 residues long. The germline V gene encodes CDR1 SGDLS and CDR2 YYNGEE.